This TCR beta chain comes out of a study of human T cells and chemical hapten exposure (dated by TCRdb to about 2021). Regarding the research as a whole: For sensitization, 2% DPC in acetone was applied to a 2 cm by 2 cm area of upper inner arm skin. Blood was sampled from patients pre-sensitization (week 0) and at 2, 6 and about 24 weeks after DPC sensitization. Patch testing on the upper back used Finn chambers containing 0.01% DPC, with scoring done after 6 days according to International Contact Dermatitis Research Group standards. About 28 alopecia patients gave blood for TCR sequencing at one to four time points (pre-sensitization, 2, 6 and 24 weeks). Throughout the approximately 22-week study period, patients were also given weekly therapeutic DPC doses on the scalp. The mostly female patient cohort included alopecia areata with under or over 50% scalp involvement, alopecia totalis and alopecia universalis. The libraries were sequenced as a pool, and the TCR yield per sample differed mostly because of small variations in library volumes within the pool. The study tracked peripheral blood TCR repertoire changes in vivo during primary and secondary sensitization to the hapten diphenylcyclopropenone (DPC) in alopecia patients. Study-wide findings and limitations: Patch test score was positively correlated with the number of PT1 expanded TCRs, with significance at thresholds 8, 16 and 32 but not at 4. Compared with pre-sensitization or healthy control sets, expanded TCRs formed significantly more large CDR3 similarity clusters, which is consistent with antigen-driven responses. Alopecia, a presumed autoimmune disease, was present in all patients, so the immune response of the patients might differ from that of healthy individuals. DPC sensitization did not change the number of TCRs with a frequency above 1 in 1000, and there was no evidence of changes in global repertoire structure. Repeated subsampling changed both the strength of the expansion versus patch-test correlation and the threshold at which that correlation became significant.

The sample's time point label, in plain terms: patch test 3, about 24 weeks after DPC sensitization. The treatment or condition label on this specimen signifies: therapeutic diphenylcyclopropenone sensitization with weekly scalp DPC. Blood at each patch-test visit was drawn before the patch test was applied. To be eligible, patients had to be aged 18 to 70, diagnosed with alopecia and judged suitable for DPC therapy, while pregnant patients were excluded. Total RNA was extracted from unfractionated whole blood collected in Tempus Blood RNA tubes. There are a few counts of this clonotype. Its antigen target is currently unknown. The record has no base qualities; no much larger clone is one base away. The germline V gene gives CDR1 as MGHRA and CDR2 as YSYEKL. For this chain, trimming is 3 bases at the V end and 6 bases at the J end, and the number of junction bases without a gene match is 4. The CDR3, cysteine through phenylalanine, is 14 amino acids long. Of the read, only the CDR3 DNA is kept; its 42 bases are in frame from base 1.

The method was RACE. TCRdb names NextSeq 500 as the instrument used. During library preparation, unique molecular identifiers were attached to individual cDNA molecules so that TCRs could be counted quantitatively and reproducibly. Both TCR alpha and TCR beta chains were sequenced from each blood RNA sample. Per the original workflow: A median of roughly 100,000 TCRs per sample was observed, with a range of 23,224 to 690,600. The Decombinator software suite was used to annotate the V, J and CDR3 of the TCR reads. For the PS versus PT1 abundance plots, all samples were subsampled to the same number of TCRs (28,000). Expanded TCRs were defined as absent before sensitization and observed at least eight times at the 2-week time point. TCRdb applied fastp at Q25 and MiXCR to the public reads, then kept only in-frame beta chains. Each record represents a unique CDR3 protein, reported with the most common genes and DNA among its rows. TCRdb, not the original authors, processed these V and J calls. A total of about 160,000 distinct CDR3 sequences appear in this sample, about 30% of them only once. The top ten hold under 2.5% of the sample.

The sequence derives from a woman aged 18-29 years with alopecia areata. Some clones in this sample may be carry-over from other donors' samples. Rearrangement joined TRBV4-1 to TRBJ2-2; the central 7 bases match TRBD1. Sequenced here: whole blood, sampled in connection with sensitization to the hapten diphenylcyclopropenone (DPC). The CDR3 region: CASSHPTGSGELFF. The nucleotide sequence reads TGCGCCAGCAGCCACCCGACAGGGTCCGGGGAGCTGTTTTTT.